The 30 T cell receptor beta chains in this list originate from one sample, sequenced in a study of blood T cells in healthy people across ages. A second roughly 6 to 11 cycle PCR used barcoded and J-beta primers. TCRdb recomputed calls from the 5' RACE reads with MiXCR, one row per CDR3 protein. The sample includes 700,000 or so distinct CDR3 sequences, over 20% of them seen just once. The specimen sequenced was blood. The receptors come from a man in his 70s in good health.

This clonotype was seen a few times. The chain uses TRBV29-1 and TRBJ2-1; 10 bases line up with TRBD2. The CDR3 extends over 15 amino acids. CDR1 is SQVTM and CDR2 is ANQGSEA in the germline V gene. The V segment lost 2 bases and the J segment 10 bases; nucleotides outside the gene matches: 11. The CDR3 spells CSVEIGLAGVREQFF. CDR3 bases: TGCAGCGTTGAAATAGGGCTAGCGGGAGTCCGGGAGCAGTTCTTC.

This clonotype has only a few counts. The rearrangement uses TRBV20-1 and TRBJ2-3, with 8 bases fitting TRBD2. The CDR3 has 14 amino acids. CDR1 is DFQATT and CDR2 is SNEGSKA in the germline V gene (reference sequence). Losses at the gene ends were 3 bases for V and 4 bases for J; bases not matched to a gene: 6. The DNA for the CDR3 is TGCAGTGCTAGTTCAGCGGGAGTGGCAGATACGCAGTATTTT. Protein: CSASSAGVADTQYF.

In DNA, the CDR3 is TGTGCCAGCAGCTTACAATCGGCTAGCGCCGAGGGCGGGGAGCTGTTTTTT. It translates to CASSLQSASAEGGELFF. The chain recombines TRBV7-2 with TRBJ2-2; the D gene is possibly TRBD2 (6 bases). The CDR3 covers 17 residues. Per the germline V gene, CDR1 is SGHTA and CDR2 is FQGNSA. Trimming cost V 2 bases and J 7 bases, with 20 bases left between them.

Only a few counts were recorded for this clonotype. The genes are TRBV5-6 and TRBJ2-1; 7 bases are a match to TRBD1. Germline loops: CDR1 SGHDT, CDR2 YYEEEE. The CDR3 is 14 amino acids. Trimming cost V 4 bases and J 9 bases; bases outside gene matches: 10. CDR3 nucleotide sequence: TGTGCCAGCAGCATACTCGACAGGGCCGGTGAGCAGTTCTTC. It encodes CASSILDRAGEQFF.

The gene calls are TRBV6-1 and TRBJ2-1, with TRBD2 matching over 12 bases. The junction had 11 bases not matched to a gene; V was cut back by 10 bases and J by 7 bases. This CDR3 is 15 amino acids long. Germline V gene data show CDR1 as MNHNS and CDR2 as SASEGT. Here the CDR3 DNA reads TGTGCCACTTCCACCCTAGCGGGAGGGGGTAATGAGCAGTTCTTC. This sequence encodes CATSTLAGGGNEQFF.

The V gene is TRBV20-1, the J gene TRBJ1-4, with D possibly TRBD1 on 6 matching bases. This CDR3 has 13 amino acids. The V gene lost 1 base and the J gene lost 8 bases, with 11 bases spanning the gap. Germline V CDR1 and CDR2: DFQATT, SNEGSKA (reference sequence). The CDR3 DNA reads TGCAGTGCTAGAGGCGGGGGCGGGGAAAAACTGTTTTTT. This sequence encodes CSARGGGGEKLFF.

This clonotype has ten or more counts. The chain recombines TRBV10-2 with TRBJ2-7; D remains unclear. The V gene lost 5 bases and the J gene lost 0 bases, with 14 bases spanning the gap. In germline, CDR1 is WSHSY, CDR2 SAAADI. This CDR3 is built from 15 residues. CDR3 DNA sequence: TGCGCCAGCAGTTCAGAGACGACGAGCTCCTACGAGCAGTACTTC. Protein: CASSSETTSSYEQYF.

The CDR3 loop reads CSVEERQGPGANVLTF. CDR3 bases: TGCAGCGTTGAAGAGAGGCAGGGCCCGGGGGCCAACGTCCTGACTTTC. V usage is TRBV29-1 and J usage is TRBJ2-6; maybe TRBD1 (5 bases). Germline V CDR1 and CDR2: SQVTM, ANQGSEA. Trimming took off 0 bases at V and 4 bases at J, with 13 bases between the two ends. CDR3 length equals 16 residues.

This clonotype was seen more than once but under ten times. The V gene is TRBV10-3, the J gene TRBJ1-1; D ambiguous. This CDR3 is built from 14 residues. CDR1 and CDR2 (germline): ENHRY, SYGVKD. V was clipped by 0 bases and J by 10 bases, with 15 bases between them. The CDR3 loop is CAISESGLAGRAFF. The CDR3 DNA reads as TGTGCCATCAGTGAGTCAGGCCTGGCTGGTCGAGCTTTCTTT.

On this clonotype itself: A read error may produce the germline difference seen at one junction end. This chain's CDR3 is CAGSPQTHSTYEQYF. CDR3 sequence (DNA): TGTGCCGGCAGTCCCCAAACCCACTCAACCTACGAGCAGTACTTC. This chain links TRBV7-2 with TRBJ2-5, with D unclear. The DNA end is more similar to TRBJ2-7, so the J call may be wrong. The CDR3 consists of 15 residues. Germline values: CDR1 SGHTA, CDR2 FQGNSA.

The chain employs TRBV5-1 and TRBJ1-4; 7 bases match TRBD1. Trimming removed 1 base from V and 4 bases from J; junction bases left unmatched: 7. Looked up from germline, CDR1 is SGHRS and CDR2 is YFSETQ. This CDR3 spans 16 amino acids. CDR3 sequence reads: CASSLRGTVNNEKLFF. The CDR3 region has the DNA TGCGCCAGCAGCTTGCGGGGGACAGTTAATAATGAAAAACTGTTTTTT.

This clonotype has only a few counts. The chain is built from TRBV6-1 and TRBJ1-2; D perhaps matches TRBD1 (5 bases). Germline CDR1 MNHNS, CDR2 SASEGT. There are 15 residues in the CDR3. The V gene lost 2 bases and the J gene lost 1 base, with 11 bases spanning the gap. The chain's CDR3 is CASSERGRYNYGYTF. For the CDR3, the DNA is TGTGCCAGCAGTGAACGGGGCAGATATAACTATGGCTACACCTTC.

There are a few counts of this clonotype. The chain carries TRBV21-1 and TRBJ1-2; the table's D call of TRBD1 was not tested on the DNA. TRBV21-1 is a pseudogene segment. There are 12 residues in the CDR3. The CDR3 region is CASSKDRGGYTF. The CDR3 nucleotides are TGTGCCAGCAGCAAAGATAGGGGTGGCTACACCTTC.

The chain couples TRBV2 to TRBJ1-5; D is uncertain. V was trimmed by 2 bases and J by 2 bases, leaving 7 bases between them. The length of the CDR3 is 14 residues. Germline V CDR1 and CDR2: SNHLY, FYNNEI. CDR3 in amino acids: CASSENRGNQPQHF. DNA of the CDR3: TGTGCCAGCAGTGAAAATCGGGGCAATCAGCCCCAGCATTTT.

Written as DNA, the CDR3 is TGTGCCAGCAGCCTCGCCGGTCTGGCTTTCTTT. It is translated as CASSLAGLAFF. The V gene is TRBV11-2, the J gene TRBJ1-1; no clear D gene. Trimming removed 5 bases from V and 11 bases from J, with 12 bases in between. CDR3 size: 11 residues. The V gene's germline CDR1 is SGHAT and CDR2 FQNNGV. Full variable domain (missing parts from reference TRBV11-2 and TRBJ1-1): EAGVAQSPRYKIIEKRQSVAFWCNPISGHATLYWYQQILGQGPKLLIQFQNNGVVDDSQLPKDRFSAERLKGVDSTLKIQPAKLEDSAVYLCASSLAGLAFFGQGTRLTVV.

In this sample, this clonotype turned up once. The chain recombines TRBV29-1 with TRBJ1-6; 9 nucleotides match TRBD1. Germline CDR1 and CDR2: SQVTM and ANQGSEA. Trimming cost V 6 bases and J 6 bases; bases outside gene matches: 3. The length of the CDR3 is 13 residues. This chain's CDR3 is CSVMDRGNSPLHF. In nucleotides, the CDR3 is TGCAGCGTAATGGACAGGGGTAATTCACCCCTCCACTTT.

Here the CDR3 reads CARGLARSSYEQYV. The CDR3 nucleotides read TGTGCCAGGGGACTAGCGAGGAGCTCCTACGAGCAGTACGTC. The rearrangement uses TRBV12-3 or TRBV12-4 and TRBJ2-7; 10 positions match TRBD2. This CDR3 spans 14 amino acids. With V trimmed by 9 bases and J by 0 bases, 5 bases remained unmatched.

The gene calls are TRBV14 and TRBJ2-5; D is unresolved. The CDR3 is made up of 14 amino acids. Germline-derived CDR1 and CDR2 are SGHDN and FVKESK. The germline V and J ends were trimmed by 2 bases and 2 bases, with 9 bases remaining between them. The CDR3: CASSQQLGQETQYF. CDR3 sequence (DNA): TGTGCCAGCAGCCAACAACTGGGACAAGAGACCCAGTACTTC.

The gene calls are TRBV19 and TRBJ2-3; 8 bases line up with TRBD2. Losses at the gene ends were 4 bases for V and 3 bases for J; bases not matched to a gene: 9. This CDR3 is 16 amino acids long. The germline CDR1 and CDR2 sequences are LNHDA and SQIVND (reference sequence). CDR3 in DNA: TGTGCCAGTAGTACCGGGGGGGGGTCGGCGACAGATACGCAGTATTTT. The encoded protein is CASSTGGGSATDTQYF.

The rearrangement links TRBV2 to TRBJ1-5; D might be TRBD1 (6 bases). V was shortened by 2 bases and J by 0 bases, with 11 bases between the two germline ends. The CDR3 has 16 residues. Germline loops: CDR1 SNHLY, CDR2 FYNNEI. The CDR3 region is CASSEIRGSSNQPQHF. The CDR3 nucleotides are TGTGCCAGCAGTGAAATTAGGGGGAGTAGCAATCAGCCCCAGCATTTT.

The genes are TRBV7-9 and TRBJ1-2; D is possibly TRBD1 (5 bases). The V end was cut by 4 bases, the J end by 1 base, with 13 bases between. The CDR3 totals 15 residues. CDR1 and CDR2 (germline): SEHNR, FQNEAQ (reference sequence). CDR3 in DNA: TGTGCCAGCAGCTACGCCCAGGGAGATAACTATGGCTACACCTTC. Protein: CASSYAQGDNYGYTF.

The chain employs TRBV5-1 and TRBJ2-4; D may be TRBD1 (5 bases). V lost 6 bases, J lost 6 bases, and 16 bases lay in between. This CDR3 region has 14 residues. Germline CDR1 reads SGHRS; CDR2 reads YFSETQ. This CDR3 is CASTDNRTPNIQYF. The DNA for the CDR3 is TGCGCCAGCACGGACAACAGGACGCCAAACATTCAGTACTTC.

The table lists this clonotype with many counts. V usage is TRBV2 and J usage is TRBJ2-5, with D uncertain. Germline assignment: CDR1 SNHLY and CDR2 FYNNEI. The CDR3 has 13 residues. V shed 4 bases and J shed 4 bases, with 10 bases lying between them. This chain's CDR3 is CASSALARETQYF. CDR3 DNA: TGTGCCAGCAGTGCGTTAGCTCGAGAGACCCAGTACTTC. The variable domain in full, completed from reference TRBV2 and TRBJ2-5, reads EPEVTQTPSHQVTQMGQEVILRCVPISNHLYFYWYRQILGQKVEFLVSFYNNEISEKSEIFDDQFSVERPDGSNFTLKIRSTKLEDSAMYFCASSALARETQYFGPGTRLLVL.

V gene TRBV9 combines with J gene TRBJ2-3; TRBD1 is a possible D gene (6 bases). CDR1 and CDR2 from the germline V gene are SGDLS and YYNGEE. The V gene lost 0 bases and the J gene lost 4 bases, with 15 bases spanning the gap. The CDR3 runs 16 residues. The CDR3 DNA sequence: TGTGCCAGCAGCGTAGCAGGGGCGCATGGCGCAGATACGCAGTATTTT. Translating it yields CASSVAGAHGADTQYF. Filled out from reference TRBV9 and TRBJ2-3, the complete variable domain reads DSGVTQTPKHLITATGQRVTLRCSPRSGDLSVYWYQQSLDQGLQFLIQYYNGEERAKGNILERFSAQQFPDLHSELNLSSLELGDSALYFCASSVAGAHGADTQYFGPGTRLTVL.

The chain links TRBV6-6 to TRBJ1-2; 7 bases match TRBD1. This CDR3 is 14 amino acids long. Losses at the gene ends were 6 bases for V and 4 bases for J; bases not matched to a gene: 8. Germline V gives CDR1 MNHNY, CDR2 SVGAGI (reference sequence). CDR3 sequence reads: CASSLPGDSYGYTF. DNA for the CDR3: TGTGCCAGCAGCTTACCTGGGGACAGCTATGGCTACACCTTC.

V is TRBV12-3 or TRBV12-4 and J is TRBJ2-3, with TRBD1 matching 9 bases. Germline trimming cut 6 bases from V and 1 base from J; bases unmatched to any gene: 8. The CDR3 length is 16 residues. In DNA, the CDR3 is TGTGCCAGCAGCCCGACCTGGACAGGGGGCACAGATACGCAGTATTTT. Protein: CASSPTWTGGTDTQYF.

The V and J genes are TRBV12-3 or TRBV12-4 and TRBJ1-2; D is perhaps TRBD1 (5 bases). Trimming cost V 2 bases and J 4 bases, with 11 bases left between them. The CDR3 extends over 14 amino acids. The CDR3 here is CASSLWGRTYGYTF. In DNA form, the CDR3 reads TGTGCCAGCAGTTTATGGGGCAGGACCTATGGCTACACCTTC.

The chain recombines TRBV20-1 with TRBJ2-1; 10 bases match TRBD2. The CDR3 is 14 amino acids. J lost 0 bases, V lost 6 bases, and 2 bases had no gene match. Germline CDR1 and CDR2: DFQATT and SNEGSKA (reference sequence). CDR3 nucleotides: TGCAGTGCCGGACTAGCGGACTCCTACAATGAGCAGTTCTTC. This gives the protein CSAGLADSYNEQFF.

The chain recombines TRBV7-8 with TRBJ2-1; 15 bases are a match to TRBD2. Trimming removed 6 bases from V and 12 bases from J; junction bases left unmatched: 9. Germline lookup yields CDR1 SGHVS and CDR2 FQNEAQ. The length of the CDR3 is 15 residues. The CDR3 bases are TGTGCCAGCAGACTACCGGGACTAGCGGGGGGTGGGCAGTTCTTC. It is translated as CASRLPGLAGGGQFF.

This clonotype occurred a few times. The chain employs TRBV29-1 and TRBJ2-7, with 8 bases identical to TRBD2. The germline gives CDR1 SQVTM, CDR2 ANQGSEA. J lost 1 base, V lost 3 bases, and 5 bases had no gene match. CDR3 size: 14 residues. The chain's CDR3 is CSVDKSGGSYEQYF. The CDR3 coding sequence is TGCAGCGTTGATAAAAGCGGGGGATCCTACGAGCAGTACTTC.